This TCR beta chain derives from a study of T cell clonotyping in hematopoietic cell transplantation. Points from the study as a whole: Broader posttransplant TCR repertoire diversity was predicted by graft donor and pretransplant recipient Inverse Simpson Index values. Recipient TCR diversity dropped after transplant; expanded clonotypes rose from day 30 to 180.

Germline lookup yields CDR1 ENHRY and CDR2 SYGVKD. The CDR3 is 14 amino acids. The V gene lost 6 bases and the J gene lost 10 bases, with 19 bases spanning the gap. TCRdb keeps only in-frame clones here, not all; method: immunoSEQ multiplex PCR. This table has some 17,000 clones, 85% to 90% appearing once. This clone was recorded a few times. No antigen is known for it. Blood collection times were about day -28 and days 30, 100, 180 posttransplant. The V and J genes are TRBV10-3 and TRBJ2-1, with TRBD2 as a possible D gene (7 bases). The source of this sequence is a male patient aged 60-70 years who had an allogeneic stem cell transplant from a related donor, so the T cells may come from the graft donor. Some clones in this sample may be carry-over from other donors' samples. Specimen: PBMCs, collected 100 days after allogeneic stem cell transplant. The CDR3 loop is CAISGTPGGREQFF. In nucleotides, the CDR3 is TGTGCCATCAGCGGGACACCCGGGGGGAGGGAGCAGTTCTTC.